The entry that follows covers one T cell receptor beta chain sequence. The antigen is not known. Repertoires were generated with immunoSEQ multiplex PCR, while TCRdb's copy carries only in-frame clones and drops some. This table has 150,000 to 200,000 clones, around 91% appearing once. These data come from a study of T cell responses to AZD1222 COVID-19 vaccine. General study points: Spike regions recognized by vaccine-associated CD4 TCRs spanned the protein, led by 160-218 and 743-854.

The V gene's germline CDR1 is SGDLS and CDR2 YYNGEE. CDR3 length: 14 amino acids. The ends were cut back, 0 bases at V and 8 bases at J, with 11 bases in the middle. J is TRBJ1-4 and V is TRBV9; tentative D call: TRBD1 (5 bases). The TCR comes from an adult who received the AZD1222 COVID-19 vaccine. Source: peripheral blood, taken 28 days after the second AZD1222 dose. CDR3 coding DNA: TGTGCCAGCAGCGTAGCCACAGGCCAAGAAAAACTGTTTTTT. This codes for CASSVATGQEKLFF.